This T cell receptor (beta chain) was retrieved from a study of blood T cell repertoires in COVID-19. Across the study: Samples came from the United States, Italy and Spain, spanning acute and convalescent COVID-19. T cells, B-cell-depleted T cells, or PBMCs supplied cDNA or gDNA.

V was cut by 3 bases and J by 1 base, with 12 bases left in between. Germline CDR1 reads GTSNPN; CDR2 reads SVGIG (reference sequence). This CDR3 region has 14 residues. While infection was still active, Seattle patients were enrolled and then followed longitudinally. Here immunoSEQ multiplex PCR was the method, and the copy in TCRdb shows in-frame clones only, minus some. The sample has 200,000 to 300,000 clones; roughly 76% are singletons. Sequenced: peripheral blood. The clonotype originates from a woman aged 80 or over with COVID-19, enrolled during active disease. This sequence joins TRBV30 and TRBJ1-1; TRBD1 might be the D (6 bases). Here the CDR3 reads CAWRGQGQNTEAFF. CDR3 sequence (DNA): TGTGCCTGGAGGGGGCAGGGGCAGAACACTGAAGCTTTCTTT.